A single sample gave rise to the 10 T cell receptor beta chains below, sequenced in a study of cytomegalovirus exposure and HLA in healthy donors. The primer mix had 60 Vbeta and 13 Jbeta primers. Assay used: immunoSEQ multiplex PCR; TCRdb lists only in-frame clones, some missing. Here the sample spans 170,000 or so clones, 75% to 90% being singletons. Sequencing was carried out using PBMCs. Source of these receptors: a man aged 25 to 40 in good health and CMV-seropositive.

The V gene is TRBV7-3, the J gene TRBJ2-1; TRBD2 aligns across 9 bases. The CDR3 consists of 15 residues. From germline, CDR1 is SGHTA and CDR2 FQGTGA. The V segment lost 5 bases and the J segment 2 bases; nucleotides outside the gene matches: 4. The CDR3 DNA sequence: TGTGCCAGCAGCCGTTTAGCGGGAGCCTACAATGAGCAGTTCTTC. This encodes CASSRLAGAYNEQFF. The whole variable domain, filled in from reference TRBV7-3 and TRBJ2-1, reads GAGVSQTPSNKVTEKGKYVELRCDPISGHTALYWYRQSLGQGPEFLIYFQGTGAADDSGLPNDRFFAVRPEGSVSTLKIQRTERGDSAVYLCASSRLAGAYNEQFFGPGTRLTVL.

V usage is TRBV20-1 and J usage is TRBJ1-1; no clear D gene. Trimming removed 7 bases at V and 5 bases at J, with 11 bases between. The CDR3 length is 11 residues. Germline CDR1 is DFQATT and CDR2 is SNEGSKA (reference sequence). The CDR3 DNA is TGCAGTGAAGGGAGTGAAACTGAAGCTTTCTTT. It specifies CSEGSETEAFF.

This clone was observed once. The rearrangement joins TRBV30 to TRBJ2-3; 13 bases are a match to TRBD2. The CDR3 runs 16 residues. V was pared by 1 base and J by 6 bases, with 7 bases of the junction left unmatched. Germline V gene lookup returns CDR1 GTSNPN and CDR2 SVGIG (reference sequence). The CDR3 protein is CAWSGGLAGVSDTQYF. CDR3 nucleotides: TGTGCCTGGAGTGGCGGACTAGCGGGAGTCAGCGATACGCAGTATTTT.

The chain combines TRBV2 with TRBJ1-1, with D unclear. V was shortened by 8 bases and J by 0 bases, with 7 bases between the two germline ends. CDR1 is SNHLY, CDR2 FYNNEI, per germline. CDR3 length: 12 amino acids. The DNA of the CDR3 is TGTGCCAGCGGCAGAATGAACACTGAAGCTTTCTTT. Translated, it gives CASGRMNTEAFF.

V is TRBV5-1 and J is TRBJ2-7, with a weak D call TRBD2 (6 bases). V was clipped by 1 base and J by 5 bases, with 13 bases between them. Germline CDR1 is SGHRS and CDR2 is YFSETQ. There are 14 residues in the CDR3. Here the CDR3 DNA reads TGCGCCAGCAGCTTGTTGTCCAGGGAGGACGAGCAGTACTTC. Translated, it gives CASSLLSREDEQYF.

This clone has a handful of counts. The genes are TRBV19 and TRBJ1-1, with D unclear. The CDR3 contains 14 residues. From germline, CDR1 is LNHDA and CDR2 SQIVND (reference sequence). V lost 4 bases, J lost 4 bases, and 13 bases lay in between. The CDR3, as DNA: TGTGCCAGTAGTACGGGAAGGTGGGGCACTGAAGCTTTCTTT. Translation: CASSTGRWGTEAFF.

The rearrangement links TRBV4-1 to TRBJ2-1; TRBD1 aligns across 7 bases. CDR3 length equals 14 residues. V trimming: 3 bases; J trimming: 5 bases; junction bases outside the gene matches: 4. Looked up from germline, CDR1 is MGHRA and CDR2 is YSYEKL. The CDR3 sequence is CASSHGTGDNEQFF. In nucleotides, the CDR3 is TGCGCCAGCAGCCACGGAACAGGGGACAATGAGCAGTTCTTC.

In this sample, this clone turned up a few times. The chain recombines TRBV6-6 with TRBJ1-1; D possibly corresponds to TRBD1 (6 bases). V lost 2 bases, J lost 1 base, and 11 bases lay in between. The CDR3 length is 15 residues. Germline values: CDR1 MNHNY, CDR2 SVGAGI (reference sequence). This CDR3 is CASSYLGTQNTEAFF. CDR3 coding DNA: TGTGCCAGCAGTTACCTTGGGACACAGAACACTGAAGCTTTCTTT.

This rearrangement joins TRBV4-1 to TRBJ2-5, with 11 nucleotides matching TRBD2. The V gene end was trimmed by 0 bases and the J gene end by 1 base; junction bases not matched to a gene: 10. This CDR3 is built from 19 residues. Germline CDR1 and CDR2: MGHRA and YSYEKL. The CDR3 region is CASSQDETGGLAAQETQYF. DNA for the CDR3: TGCGCCAGCAGCCAAGACGAGACAGGGGGACTAGCGGCCCAAGAGACCCAGTACTTC.

This clone was seen only once. The rearrangement joins TRBV19 to TRBJ2-1; 8 nucleotides agree with TRBD1. V lost 4 bases, J lost 1 base, and 3 bases stayed unmatched. CDR1 is LNHDA and CDR2 is SQIVND in the germline V gene (reference sequence). This CDR3 is 15 amino acids long. The CDR3 loop is CASSKDRESYNEQFF. CDR3 coding DNA: TGTGCCAGTAGTAAGGACAGGGAATCCTACAATGAGCAGTTCTTC.